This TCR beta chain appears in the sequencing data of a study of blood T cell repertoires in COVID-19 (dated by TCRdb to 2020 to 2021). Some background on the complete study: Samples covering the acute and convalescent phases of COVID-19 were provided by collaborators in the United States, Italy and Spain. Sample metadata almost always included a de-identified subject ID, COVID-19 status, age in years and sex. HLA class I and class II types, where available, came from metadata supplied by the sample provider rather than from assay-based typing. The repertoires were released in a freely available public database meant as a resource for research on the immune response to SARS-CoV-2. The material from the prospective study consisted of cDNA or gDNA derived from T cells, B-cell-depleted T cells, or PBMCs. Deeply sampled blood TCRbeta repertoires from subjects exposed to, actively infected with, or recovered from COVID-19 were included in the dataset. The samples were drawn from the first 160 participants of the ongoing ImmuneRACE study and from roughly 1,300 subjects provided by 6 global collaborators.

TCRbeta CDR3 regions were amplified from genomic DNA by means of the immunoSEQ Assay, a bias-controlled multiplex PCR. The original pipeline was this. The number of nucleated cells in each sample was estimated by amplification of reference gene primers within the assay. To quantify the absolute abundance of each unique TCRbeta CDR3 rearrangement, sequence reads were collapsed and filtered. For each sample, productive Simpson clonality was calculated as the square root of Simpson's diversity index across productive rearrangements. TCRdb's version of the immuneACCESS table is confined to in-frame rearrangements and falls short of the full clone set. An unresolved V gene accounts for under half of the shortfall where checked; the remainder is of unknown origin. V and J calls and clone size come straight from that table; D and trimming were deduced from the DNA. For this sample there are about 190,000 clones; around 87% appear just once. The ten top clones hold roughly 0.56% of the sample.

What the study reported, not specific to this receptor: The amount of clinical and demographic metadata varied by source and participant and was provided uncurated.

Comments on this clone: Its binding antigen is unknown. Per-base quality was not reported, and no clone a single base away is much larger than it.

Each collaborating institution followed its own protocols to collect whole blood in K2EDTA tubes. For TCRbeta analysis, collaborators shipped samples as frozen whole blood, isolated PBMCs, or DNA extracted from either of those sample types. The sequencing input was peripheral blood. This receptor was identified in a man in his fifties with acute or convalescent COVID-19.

The sequenced DNA: TGTGCCAGCAGCCCCATGAACAGGGGGATGGCGAATGAGCAGTTCTTC. Its coded protein is CASSPMNRGMANEQFF. Recombination joined TRBV7-9 with TRBJ2-1; 8 bases in between match TRBD1. V is trimmed back by 5 bases and J by 7 bases, and the junction contains 13 bases that no gene match accounts for. CDR1 SEHNR and CDR2 FQNEAQ were looked up in the germline V gene (reference sequence). The CDR3 has 16 amino acids, counting the end cysteine and phenylalanine. Only the CDR3 region is kept as DNA, spanning 48 bases read in frame from base 1.